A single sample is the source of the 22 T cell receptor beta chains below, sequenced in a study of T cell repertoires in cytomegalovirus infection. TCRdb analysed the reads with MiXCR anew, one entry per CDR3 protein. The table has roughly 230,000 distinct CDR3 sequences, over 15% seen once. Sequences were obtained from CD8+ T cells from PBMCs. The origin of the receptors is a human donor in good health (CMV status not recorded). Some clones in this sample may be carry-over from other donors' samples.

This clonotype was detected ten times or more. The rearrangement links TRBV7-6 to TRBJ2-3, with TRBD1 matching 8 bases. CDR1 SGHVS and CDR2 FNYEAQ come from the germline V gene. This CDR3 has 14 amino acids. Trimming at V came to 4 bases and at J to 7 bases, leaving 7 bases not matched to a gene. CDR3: CASSSRTGPYTQYF. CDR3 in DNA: TGTGCCAGCAGCTCAAGGACAGGGCCCTATACGCAGTATTTT. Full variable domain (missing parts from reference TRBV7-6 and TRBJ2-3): GAGVSQSPRYKVTKRGQDVALRCDPISGHVSLYWYRQALGQGPEFLTYFNYEAQQDKSGLPNDRFSAERPEGSISTLTIQRTEQRDSAMYRCASSSRTGPYTQYFGPGTRLTVL.

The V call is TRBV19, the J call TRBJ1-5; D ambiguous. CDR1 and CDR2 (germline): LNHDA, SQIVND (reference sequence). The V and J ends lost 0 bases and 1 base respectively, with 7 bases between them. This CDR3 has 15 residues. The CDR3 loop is CASSIDYGSNQPQHF. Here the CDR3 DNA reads TGTGCCAGTAGTATAGATTACGGCAGCAATCAGCCCCAGCATTTT.

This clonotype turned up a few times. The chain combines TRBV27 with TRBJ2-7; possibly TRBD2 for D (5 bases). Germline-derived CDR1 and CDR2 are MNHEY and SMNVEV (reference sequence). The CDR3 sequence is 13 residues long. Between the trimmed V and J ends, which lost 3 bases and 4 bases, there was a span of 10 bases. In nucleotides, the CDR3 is TGTGCCAGCAGTTTGGGGAGTTGGTACGAGCAGTACTTC. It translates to CASSLGSWYEQYF.

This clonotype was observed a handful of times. The CDR3 DNA follows: TGTGCCAGCAGCTTAGCGGTGGGCGACCAGCCCCAGCATTTT. This translates into CASSLAVGDQPQHF. The chain carries TRBV7-9 and TRBJ1-5; D not certain. Germline CDR1 is SEHNR and CDR2 is FQNEAQ (reference sequence). V lost 0 bases, J lost 7 bases, and 10 bases lay in between. CDR3 length: 14 amino acids.

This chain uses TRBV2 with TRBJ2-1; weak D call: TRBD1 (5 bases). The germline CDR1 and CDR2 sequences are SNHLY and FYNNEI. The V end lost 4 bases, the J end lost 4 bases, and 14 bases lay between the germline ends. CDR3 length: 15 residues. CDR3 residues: CASSGVSDMYNEQFF. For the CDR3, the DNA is TGTGCCAGCAGTGGAGTGTCGGACATGTACAATGAGCAGTTCTTC.

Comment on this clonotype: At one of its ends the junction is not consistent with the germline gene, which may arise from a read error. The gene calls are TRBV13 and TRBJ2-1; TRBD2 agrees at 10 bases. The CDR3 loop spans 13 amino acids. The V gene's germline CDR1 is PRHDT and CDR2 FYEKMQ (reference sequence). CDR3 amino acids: CASGKGTSDVQFF. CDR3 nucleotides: TGCGCCAGCGGAAAAGGGACTAGCGATGTGCAGTTCTTC.

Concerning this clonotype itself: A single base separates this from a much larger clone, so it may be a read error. The CDR3 DNA follows: TGTGCCAGCAGCTTAAGAGGGGGGCGGATCACCGGGGAGCGGTTTTTT. Residues: CASSLRGGRITGERFF. The chain recombines TRBV7-2 with TRBJ2-2, with D perhaps being TRBD1 or TRBD2 (6 bases each). The CDR3 length is 16 residues. CDR1 is SGHTA, CDR2 FQGNSA, per germline.

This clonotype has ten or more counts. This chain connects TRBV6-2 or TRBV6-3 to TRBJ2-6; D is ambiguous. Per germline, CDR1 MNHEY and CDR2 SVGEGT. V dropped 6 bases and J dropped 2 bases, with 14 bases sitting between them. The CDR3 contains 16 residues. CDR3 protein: CASRLQDWTGANVLTF. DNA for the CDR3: TGTGCCAGCAGACTCCAAGACTGGACTGGGGCCAACGTCCTGACTTTC.

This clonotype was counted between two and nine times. The CDR3 region is CASTIQRTDNTEAFF. CDR3 DNA sequence: TGTGCCAGCACTATCCAGAGGACAGACAACACTGAAGCTTTCTTT. The chain couples TRBV12-3 or TRBV12-4 to TRBJ1-1; D possibly corresponds to TRBD1 (6 bases). V was trimmed by 7 bases and J by 2 bases, leaving 17 bases between them. The CDR3 runs 15 residues.

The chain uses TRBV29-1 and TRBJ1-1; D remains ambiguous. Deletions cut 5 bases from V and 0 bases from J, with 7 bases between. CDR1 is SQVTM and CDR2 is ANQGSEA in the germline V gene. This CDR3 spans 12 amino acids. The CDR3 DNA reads TGCAGCGTTAAAATGTTGAACACTGAAGCTTTCTTT. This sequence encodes CSVKMLNTEAFF.

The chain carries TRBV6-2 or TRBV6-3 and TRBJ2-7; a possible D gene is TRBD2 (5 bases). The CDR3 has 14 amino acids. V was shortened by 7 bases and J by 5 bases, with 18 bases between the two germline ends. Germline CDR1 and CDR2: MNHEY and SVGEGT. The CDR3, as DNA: TGTGCCAGCAAGGAACTAGGCAATTGGGACGAGCAGTACTTC. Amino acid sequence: CASKELGNWDEQYF.

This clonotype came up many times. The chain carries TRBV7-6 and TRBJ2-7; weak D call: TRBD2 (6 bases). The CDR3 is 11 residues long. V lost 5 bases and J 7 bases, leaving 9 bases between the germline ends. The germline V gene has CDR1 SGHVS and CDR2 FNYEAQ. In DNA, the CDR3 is TGTGCCAGCAGCGTCGGAGGGGAGCAGTACTTC. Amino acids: CASSVGGEQYF. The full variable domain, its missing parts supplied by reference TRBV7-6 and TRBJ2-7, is GAGVSQSPRYKVTKRGQDVALRCDPISGHVSLYWYRQALGQGPEFLTYFNYEAQQDKSGLPNDRFSAERPEGSISTLTIQRTEQRDSAMYRCASSVGGEQYFGPGTRLTVT.

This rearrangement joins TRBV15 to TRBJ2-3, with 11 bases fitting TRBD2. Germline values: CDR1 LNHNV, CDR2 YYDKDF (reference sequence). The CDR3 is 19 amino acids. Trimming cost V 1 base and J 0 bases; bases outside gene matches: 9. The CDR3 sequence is CATSRVIYSGGDSTDTQYF. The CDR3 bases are TGTGCCACCAGCAGAGTCATCTATAGCGGGGGGGATAGCACAGATACGCAGTATTTT. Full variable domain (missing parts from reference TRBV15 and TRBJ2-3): DAMVIQNPRYQVTQFGKPVTLSCSQTLNHNVMYWYQQKSSQAPKLLFHYYDKDFNNEADTPDNFQSRRPNTSFCFLDIRSPGLGDTAMYLCATSRVIYSGGDSTDTQYFGPGTRLTVL.

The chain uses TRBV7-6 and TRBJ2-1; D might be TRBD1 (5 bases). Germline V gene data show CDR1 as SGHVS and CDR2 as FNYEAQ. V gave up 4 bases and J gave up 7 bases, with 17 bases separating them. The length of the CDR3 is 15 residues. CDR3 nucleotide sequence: TGTGCCAGCAGCTCAGCAGGGCTCTTTGCTAATGAGCAGTTCTTC. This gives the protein CASSSAGLFANEQFF.

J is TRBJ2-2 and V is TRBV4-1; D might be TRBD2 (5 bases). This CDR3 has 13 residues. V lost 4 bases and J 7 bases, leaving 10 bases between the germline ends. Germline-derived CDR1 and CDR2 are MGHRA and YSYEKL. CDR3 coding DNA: TGCGCCAGCAGCCCCGTACGGGGCGGGGAGCTGTTTTTT. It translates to CASSPVRGGELFF.

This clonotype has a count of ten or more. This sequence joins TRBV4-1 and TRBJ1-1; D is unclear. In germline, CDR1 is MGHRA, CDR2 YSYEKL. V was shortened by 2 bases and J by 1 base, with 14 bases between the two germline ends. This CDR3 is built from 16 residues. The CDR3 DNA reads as TGCGCCAGCAGCCAACCTGAACCGACCGAGAACACTGAAGCTTTCTTT. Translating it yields CASSQPEPTENTEAFF.

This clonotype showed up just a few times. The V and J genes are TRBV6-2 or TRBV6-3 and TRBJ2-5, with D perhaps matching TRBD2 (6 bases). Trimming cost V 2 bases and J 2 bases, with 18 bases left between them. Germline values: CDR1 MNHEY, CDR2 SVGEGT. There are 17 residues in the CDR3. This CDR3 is CASSYVAGTNVQETQYF. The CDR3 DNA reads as TGTGCCAGCAGTTACGTCGCGGGAACGAACGTTCAAGAGACCCAGTACTTC.

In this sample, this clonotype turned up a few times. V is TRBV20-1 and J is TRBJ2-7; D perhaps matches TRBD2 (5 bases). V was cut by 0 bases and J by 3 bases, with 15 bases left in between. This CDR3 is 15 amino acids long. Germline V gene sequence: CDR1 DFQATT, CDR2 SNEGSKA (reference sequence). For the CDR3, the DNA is TGCAGTGCTAGAGATCCCCGGGATCAGTTCTACGAGCAGTACTTC. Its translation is CSARDPRDQFYEQYF.

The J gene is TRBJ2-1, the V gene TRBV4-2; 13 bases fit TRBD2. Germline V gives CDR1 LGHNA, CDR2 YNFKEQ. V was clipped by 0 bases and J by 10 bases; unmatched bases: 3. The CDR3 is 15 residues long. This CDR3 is CASSQDTSGGAEQFF. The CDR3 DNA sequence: TGTGCCAGCAGCCAAGACACTAGCGGGGGGGCCGAGCAGTTCTTC.

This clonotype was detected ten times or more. The CDR3 loop reads CASSSDRARSNYGYTF. CDR3 DNA sequence: TGTGCCAGCAGTTCGGACAGGGCGCGCTCTAACTATGGCTACACCTTC. The genes are TRBV7-2 and TRBJ1-2, with 8 bases matching TRBD1. The V gene end was trimmed by 6 bases and the J gene end by 0 bases; junction bases not matched to a gene: 9. The CDR3 loop spans 16 amino acids. Germline V gene lookup returns CDR1 SGHTA and CDR2 FQGNSA.

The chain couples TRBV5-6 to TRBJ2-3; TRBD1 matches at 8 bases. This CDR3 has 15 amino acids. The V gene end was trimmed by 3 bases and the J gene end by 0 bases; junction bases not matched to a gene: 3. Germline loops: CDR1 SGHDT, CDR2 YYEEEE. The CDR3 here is CASSSGGTSTDTQYF. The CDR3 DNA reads TGTGCCAGCAGCTCAGGGGGCACGAGCACAGATACGCAGTATTTT.

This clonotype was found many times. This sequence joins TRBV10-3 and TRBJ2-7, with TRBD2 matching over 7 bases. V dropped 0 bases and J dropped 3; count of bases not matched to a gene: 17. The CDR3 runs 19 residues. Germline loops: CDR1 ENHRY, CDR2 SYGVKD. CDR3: CAISESGRGPELGNYEQYF. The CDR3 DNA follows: TGTGCCATCAGTGAGTCTGGGAGGGGCCCCGAGCTCGGGAACTACGAGCAGTACTTC.